The 26 T cell receptor beta chains listed next were all sequenced from one sample in a study of CD8+ T cells in alopecia areata. Treatment denoted: oral pan-JAK inhibitor, 5-10 mg twice daily. Isolated RNA was reverse transcribed into cDNA used as the sequencing template. Measured with immunoSEQ multiplex PCR; TCRdb has only the in-frame clones, and not every one. The table has 150,000 to 200,000 clones, over 55% seen once. Sequenced material: CD4+ T cells sorted from blood, taken at week 24, from a patient treated with tofacitinib. The receptors derive from a human donor with alopecia areata.

The chain couples TRBV29-1 to TRBJ2-3; TRBD2 is a possible D gene (7 bases). V gave up 8 bases and J gave up 0 bases, with 18 bases separating them. CDR3 length: 15 amino acids. Germline V gene lookup returns CDR1 SQVTM and CDR2 ANQGSEA. CDR3 coding DNA: TGCAGCTACTGGTATGGGGGGGCTAGCACAGATACGCAGTATTTT. Its protein is CSYWYGGASTDTQYF.

The V and J genes are TRBV5-1 and TRBJ2-3, with TRBD2 matching 8 bases. The germline gives CDR1 SGHRS, CDR2 YFSETQ. V was clipped by 4 bases and J by 4 bases; unmatched bases: 2. The CDR3 extends over 13 amino acids. The CDR3 DNA sequence: TGCGCCAGCAGCACGGGGGGGCCAGATACGCAGTATTTT. Amino acid sequence: CASSTGGPDTQYF. Full variable domain (outside the CDR3, taken from reference TRBV5-1 and TRBJ2-3): KAGVTQTPRYLIKTRGQQVTLSCSPISGHRSVSWYQQTPGQGLQFLFEYFSETQRNKGNFPGRFSGRQFSNSRSEMNVSTLELGDSALYLCASSTGGPDTQYFGPGTRLTVL.

The chain carries TRBV10-3 and TRBJ1-6; D not certain. Germline V gene data show CDR1 as ENHRY and CDR2 as SYGVKD. The CDR3 is 13 residues long. The V end lost 5 bases, the J end lost 7 bases, and 9 bases lay between the germline ends. As DNA, the CDR3 is TGTGCCATCAGTCGTGACCGCAATTCACCCCTCCACTTT. Translation gives CAISRDRNSPLHF.

The V and J genes are TRBV27 and TRBJ1-6, with no clear D. CDR1 and CDR2 from the germline V gene are MNHEY and SMNVEV (reference sequence). CDR3 length equals 16 residues. The V end lost 2 bases, the J end lost 7 bases, and 15 bases lay between the germline ends. CDR3 bases: TGTGCCAGCAGTTTAGTTACGGTAGGATGGAATTCACCCCTCCACTTT. As protein: CASSLVTVGWNSPLHF.

V usage is TRBV7-2 and J usage is TRBJ1-6; D uncertain. Germline V gene sequence: CDR1 SGHTA, CDR2 FQGNSA. V was shortened by 3 bases and J by 9 bases, with 12 bases between the two germline ends. The CDR3 consists of 14 residues. The CDR3 sequence: CASSFRRSGSPLHF. CDR3 nucleotides: TGTGCCAGCAGCTTCCGCCGGAGTGGTTCACCCCTCCACTTT.

The chain employs TRBV29-1 and TRBJ2-7, with TRBD1 identical over 10 bases. Germline assignment: CDR1 SQVTM and CDR2 ANQGSEA. V dropped 4 bases and J dropped 3; count of bases not matched to a gene: 0. CDR3 length: 12 amino acids. CDR3 in amino acids: CSVGDRGYEQYF. DNA for the CDR3: TGCAGCGTTGGGGACAGGGGCTACGAGCAGTACTTC.

This rearrangement joins TRBV30 to TRBJ2-2; a weak D match, TRBD1 (6 bases). V was shortened by 3 bases and J by 3 bases, with 14 bases between the two germline ends. The CDR3 has 15 residues. The germline V gene encodes CDR1 GTSNPN and CDR2 SVGIG (reference sequence). CDR3 nucleotides: TGTGCCTGGAGGGAAAAGGGACAAGACACCGGGGAGCTGTTTTTT. This encodes CAWREKGQDTGELFF.

The CDR3 loop reads CASSATTGEETQYF. The CDR3 bases are TGTGCCAGCAGCGCGACCACAGGGGAAGAGACCCAGTACTTC. J is TRBJ2-5 and V is TRBV9; 7 nucleotides match TRBD1. The CDR3 extends over 14 amino acids. Germline lookup yields CDR1 SGDLS and CDR2 YYNGEE. The trim removed 3 bases at V and 3 bases at J, leaving 5 bases unmatched.

The chain joins TRBV30 to TRBJ1-2, with D perhaps TRBD1 (6 bases). Between the trimmed V and J ends, which lost 2 bases and 5 bases, there was a span of 24 bases. CDR1 and CDR2 from the germline V gene are GTSNPN and SVGIG (reference sequence). The CDR3 contains 17 residues. The CDR3 DNA sequence: TGTGCCTGGAGTATGACAGGAGACCGACGGTCGCTTTATGGCTACACCTTC. Protein: CAWSMTGDRRSLYGYTF.

The chain combines TRBV2 with TRBJ2-7; possibly TRBD1 for D (6 bases). The CDR3 loop spans 12 amino acids. V was cut by 7 bases and J by 5 bases, with 12 bases left in between. Germline V gives CDR1 SNHLY, CDR2 FYNNEI. The CDR3 is CASTQQGHEQYF. CDR3 sequence (DNA): TGTGCCAGCACCCAACAGGGCCACGAGCAGTACTTC.

The V and J genes are TRBV29-1 and TRBJ2-2; the D is unclear. CDR1 and CDR2 from the germline V gene are SQVTM and ANQGSEA. The V gene lost 0 bases and the J gene lost 6 bases, with 14 bases spanning the gap. This CDR3 has 15 residues. The CDR3 is CSVEDLPGGAGELFF. CDR3 in DNA: TGCAGCGTTGAAGATCTTCCAGGTGGGGCCGGGGAGCTGTTTTTT.

The DNA for the CDR3 is TGTGCCATCGCTAAGAGCTCCTACGAGCAGTACTTC. Its protein is CAIAKSSYEQYF. V is TRBV2 and J is TRBJ2-7, with D unclear. Deletions cut 10 bases from V and 0 bases from J, with 10 bases between. Per the germline V gene, CDR1 is SNHLY and CDR2 is FYNNEI. The CDR3 totals 12 residues. Together with reference TRBV2 and TRBJ2-7, the CDR3 gives the full variable domain: EPEVTQTPSHQVTQMGQEVILRCVPISNHLYFYWYRQILGQKVEFLVSFYNNEISEKSEIFDDQFSVERPDGSNFTLKIRSTKLEDSAMYFCAIAKSSYEQYFGPGTRLTVT.

The rearrangement uses TRBV20-1 and TRBJ2-7; possibly TRBD1 for D (5 bases). There are 11 residues in the CDR3. V lost 7 bases and J 7 bases, leaving 14 bases between the germline ends. CDR1 is DFQATT and CDR2 is SNEGSKA in the germline V gene (reference sequence). The CDR3 DNA reads TGCAGTGGGGGCACCCCTCTGGAGCAGTACTTC. This gives the protein CSGGTPLEQYF.

Concerning this clone itself: This sample also contains other DNA sequences that code for the same CDR3. The rearrangement joins TRBV2 to TRBJ1-1; 8 positions agree with TRBD1. Germline CDR1 reads SNHLY; CDR2 reads FYNNEI. The V and J ends lost 4 bases and 1 base, in that order; junction bases with no gene match: 2. The CDR3 runs 14 residues. Here the CDR3 reads CASSVQGGNTEAFF. Here the CDR3 DNA reads TGTGCCAGCAGTGTACAGGGGGGGAACACTGAAGCTTTCTTT.

This clone was seen only a few times. The V and J genes are TRBV30 and TRBJ1-6, with TRBD1 identical over 8 bases. This CDR3 has 17 residues. The V segment lost 3 bases and the J segment 10 bases; nucleotides outside the gene matches: 17. Germline values: CDR1 GTSNPN, CDR2 SVGIG (reference sequence). CDR3 DNA: TGTGCCTGGAGAGGTCGTCTGGCTCAGGGGGCCAAGTCACCCCTCCACTTT. Protein product: CAWRGRLAQGAKSPLHF.

The CDR3 DNA reads as TGTGCCAGCAGAACAGGGAGGCTTGAAAAACTGTTTTTT. Translating it yields CASRTGRLEKLFF. The chain couples TRBV2 to TRBJ1-4; possible D gene TRBD1, 6 bases. The ends were cut back, 6 bases at V and 7 bases at J, with 12 bases in the middle. This CDR3 has 13 amino acids. Germline-derived CDR1 and CDR2 are SNHLY and FYNNEI.

V is TRBV30 and J is TRBJ1-6; D perhaps matches TRBD1 (5 bases). Germline V lookup: CDR1 GTSNPN, CDR2 SVGIG (reference sequence). Trimming took off 4 bases at V and 9 bases at J, with 19 bases between the two ends. The CDR3 sequence is 15 residues long. The CDR3 nucleotides are TGTGCCTGGAAGGATTCTCAGGGATTGTCTTCACCCCTCCACTTT. It yields the protein CAWKDSQGLSSPLHF.

This clone was seen more than once but under ten times. The CDR3 DNA reads TGTGCCAGCGGGGAGGGAAATTCACCCCTCCACTTT. This translates into CASGEGNSPLHF. This rearrangement joins TRBV6-6 to TRBJ1-6; unclear D gene. Germline CDR1 reads MNHNY; CDR2 reads SVGAGI (reference sequence). The CDR3 length is 12 residues. V was shortened by 8 bases and J by 7 bases, with 9 bases between the two germline ends.

The gene calls are TRBV25-1 and TRBJ2-2; D is perhaps TRBD1 (6 bases). This CDR3 is 14 amino acids long. Germline values: CDR1 MGHDK, CDR2 SYGVNS. The germline V and J ends were trimmed by 4 bases and 6 bases, with 12 bases remaining between them. As DNA, the CDR3 is TGTGCCAGCAGTGGGTGGGGGCGCCCCGGGGAGCTGTTTTTT. Protein product: CASSGWGRPGELFF.

The V and J genes are TRBV2 and TRBJ2-7; 7 bases are a match to TRBD1. Germline-derived CDR1 and CDR2 are SNHLY and FYNNEI. Losses at the gene ends were 8 bases for V and 2 bases for J; bases not matched to a gene: 6. This CDR3 is built from 13 residues. The CDR3 protein is CASGRTGTYEQYF. CDR3 DNA: TGTGCCAGCGGCAGGACAGGTACCTACGAGCAGTACTTC.

The rearrangement uses TRBV29-1 and TRBJ1-2, with D uncertain. Germline V gene data show CDR1 as SQVTM and CDR2 as ANQGSEA. The ends were cut back, 4 bases at V and 2 bases at J, with 8 bases in the middle. The CDR3 covers 12 residues. CDR3 DNA sequence: TGCAGCGTTGTCGCCGGAAACTATGGCTACACCTTC. Amino acid sequence: CSVVAGNYGYTF.

The sample holds a few counts of this clone. J is TRBJ2-6 and V is TRBV29-1, with no clear D. From germline, CDR1 is SQVTM and CDR2 ANQGSEA. The CDR3 spans 13 residues. V was cut by 4 bases and J by 4 bases, with 8 bases left in between. The DNA of the CDR3 is TGCAGCGTTGCCTCCCCCGGGGCCAACGTCCTGACTTTC. This gives the protein CSVASPGANVLTF.

Only a few counts were recorded for this clone. This sequence joins TRBV7-2 and TRBJ1-1, with D unclear. The V gene lost 3 bases and the J gene lost 3 bases, with 8 bases spanning the gap. The CDR3 spans 13 residues. Germline CDR1 and CDR2: SGHTA and FQGNSA. CDR3 DNA sequence: TGTGCCAGCAGCTTCCTAGGGCACACTGAAGCTTTCTTT. This gives the protein CASSFLGHTEAFF.

This clone was observed a few times. V is TRBV29-1 and J is TRBJ1-1; the D gene is possibly TRBD1 (6 bases). Trimming stripped 6 bases from V and 0 bases from J, with 11 bases between. Germline V CDR1 and CDR2: SQVTM, ANQGSEA. The CDR3 contains 13 residues. For the CDR3, the DNA is TGCAGCGTGCCGGGACAATTGAACACTGAAGCTTTCTTT. It specifies CSVPGQLNTEAFF.

Remarks on this clone: The sample holds other DNA sequences that translate to the same CDR3. The chain uses TRBV29-1 and TRBJ1-2; D is ambiguous. Germline values: CDR1 SQVTM, CDR2 ANQGSEA. There are 12 residues in the CDR3. The ends were cut back, 4 bases at V and 1 base at J, with 7 bases in the middle. CDR3 protein: CSVGESNYGYTF. The CDR3 DNA reads TGCAGCGTTGGCGAGAGTAACTATGGCTACACCTTC.

The chain combines TRBV19 with TRBJ1-2, with no clear D. The CDR3 runs 15 residues. The V end was cut by 5 bases, the J end by 6 bases, with 19 bases between. Germline CDR1 reads LNHDA; CDR2 reads SQIVND (reference sequence). CDR3 loop: CASSPPGFETNGYTF. CDR3 bases: TGTGCCAGTAGTCCTCCGGGATTCGAAACAAATGGCTACACCTTC.